This T cell receptor beta chain was observed in a study of metastatic and nonmetastatic thyroid tumors (dated by TCRdb to the early 2020s). For the study in its entirety: Repertoires from peripheral blood and from tumor or nodule tissue samples of malignant and benign thyroid patients were compared.

The library was prepared using PCR. Sequenced using an Illumina HiSeq 4000. High-throughput sequencing was used to profile the CDR3 region of the TCR beta-chain in every patient. The authors' pipeline ran thus. Drawing on CDR3 differences between clinicopathological groups, the researchers built a classifier meant to tell apart patients with distant-metastatic papillary thyroid cancer. Repertoire diversity was assessed with the Shannon index, and tumor-blood repertoire similarity with the Morisita-Horn index. TCRdb applied fastp at Q25 and MiXCR to the public reads, then kept only in-frame beta chains. These V and J calls derive from TCRdb rather than the authors' analysis. This sample lists 13,000 or so clones; 27% were detected once. About 19% of the sample lies in the top ten. No treatment had been received by any patient before thyroid surgery. Using T-cell receptor beta sequencing, the study looked back at clinical samples from patients collected from the early 2010s to the late 2010s.

From a lookup of the germline V gene, CDR1 and CDR2 are SGHVS and FNYEAQ. The CDR3, from cysteine to phenylalanine, totals 13 residues. The DNA shown is the 39-base CDR3, in frame from base 1. V is clipped by 5 bases and J by 6 bases, and the sequence between their germline boundaries is 10 bases long. Results the study describes overall, beyond this receptor: TCR beta diversity was reported as significantly higher in malignant tumors than in benign nodules, in both blood and tumor samples.

Details on this clone: Its antigen specificity is not known. The record has no base qualities; no much larger clone is one base away.

This chain joins TRBV7-6 to TRBJ2-2; the D gene is possibly TRBD1 or TRBD2, each agreeing over 5 bases. The receptor's source is a female donor with papillary thyroid cancer or a benign thyroid nodule (not recorded which). Some clones in this sample may be carry-over from other donors' samples. Sequencing was done on a sample of tumor tissue. The base sequence is TGTGCCAGCAGCCCCGTGGGGGCCGGGGAGCTGTTTTTT. Translated, this is CASSPVGAGELFF.